This is a list of T cell receptor beta chains from one sample in a study of T cell responses to AZD1222 COVID-19 vaccine. Method: immunoSEQ multiplex PCR; TCRdb's copy keeps in-frame clones and lacks some. The sample shows about 140,000 clones, 70% to 90% of them seen only once. Source: peripheral blood, taken on day 0 of AZD1222 vaccination. Receptors were obtained from an adult in good health. Each CDR3 is given with its conserved first and last residue. A D gene is named only where the DNA matches it firmly. The size field is filled for only some rows; it gives once, few, many or a size class.

V: TRBV6-2/TRBV6-3
J: TRBJ2-3
D: -
size: -
DNA: TGTGCCAGCAGTTACGAGGGCCGCCCCTTCCCCACAGATACGCAGTATTTT
CDR3: CASSYEGRPFPTDTQYF

V: TRBV4-1
J: TRBJ2-5
D: -
size: -
DNA: TGCGCCAGCAGCCAGGGACGGGGAACCCAGTACTTC
CDR3: CASSQGRGTQYF

V: TRBV6-1
J: TRBJ2-7
D: -
size: -
DNA: TGTGCCAGCAGTGGTCAGGAGACTGACCTGAGAAACGAGCAGTACTTC
CDR3: CASSGQETDLRNEQYF

V: TRBV10-3
J: TRBJ1-3
D: -
size: -
DNA: TGTGCCATCAGTACAACAGGTTCTGGAAACACCATATATTTT
CDR3: CAISTTGSGNTIYF

V: TRBV28
J: TRBJ2-4
D: -
size: -
DNA: TGTGCCAGCTACCGGGGGGGACAGGGAAACATTCAGTACTTC
CDR3: CASYRGGQGNIQYF

V: TRBV19
J: TRBJ1-1
D: -
size: -
DNA: TGTGCCAGTAGTAGCCCCCGGGGCACCTCGAACACTGAAGCTTTCTTT
CDR3: CASSSPRGTSNTEAFF

V: TRBV7-2
J: TRBJ2-1
D: -
size: -
DNA: TGTGCCAGCAGCACGACAGCTTTCTCCTACAATGAGCAGTTCTTC
CDR3: CASSTTAFSYNEQFF

V: TRBV6-5
J: TRBJ2-2
D: -
size: once
DNA: TGTGCCAGCACCAGTACCAGGGGTAGGACCGGGGAGCTGTTTTTT
CDR3: CASTSTRGRTGELFF

V: TRBV19
J: TRBJ2-1
D: TRBD2
size: -
DNA: TGTGCCAGTAGTCCCGGACTAGCAAATGAGCAGTTCTTC
CDR3: CASSPGLANEQFF

V: TRBV6-6
J: TRBJ2-7
D: TRBD1
size: -
DNA: TGTGCCAGTTCCCCGGGACAGACCTACGAGCAGTACTTC
CDR3: CASSPGQTYEQYF

V: TRBV28
J: TRBJ1-5
D: -
size: -
DNA: TGTGCCAGCAGTTTATACCAGGGTCATAGCAATCAGCCCCAGCATTTT
CDR3: CASSLYQGHSNQPQHF

V: TRBV7-2
J: TRBJ2-2
D: TRBD2
size: -
DNA: TGTGCCAGCAGCTGGACTAGTGGACGGGCCGGGGAGCTGTTTTTT
CDR3: CASSWTSGRAGELFF

V: TRBV19
J: TRBJ1-5
D: -
size: once
DNA: TGTGCCAGTACGATTAGGGGACCTAGCAATCAGCCCCAGCATTTT
CDR3: CASTIRGPSNQPQHF

V: TRBV10-3
J: TRBJ2-7
D: -
size: -
DNA: TGTGCCATCAGTGACGGATTCTACGAGCAGTACTTC
CDR3: CAISDGFYEQYF

V: TRBV6-4
J: TRBJ2-2
D: -
size: -
DNA: TGTGCCAGCAGTAAAACCGGGAGTCCTCCCGGGGAGCTGTTTTTT
CDR3: CASSKTGSPPGELFF

V: TRBV5-6
J: TRBJ2-1
D: TRBD1
size: -
DNA: TGTGCCAGCAGCGGGACAGCTCAGAATGAGCAGTTCTTC
CDR3: CASSGTAQNEQFF

V: TRBV6-6
J: TRBJ2-3
D: -
size: -
DNA: TGTGCCAGCAGCCAAACTCCTGGGACGGGGAGCTTGGCGTTTCCAGATACGCAGTATTTT
CDR3: CASSQTPGTGSLAFPDTQYF

V: TRBV9
J: TRBJ2-2
D: -
size: -
DNA: TGTGCCAGCAGCGTCCCCCGAGACTATTCTAAGAACACCGGGGAGCTGTTTTTT
CDR3: CASSVPRDYSKNTGELFF

V: TRBV27
J: TRBJ2-1
D: TRBD1
size: -
DNA: TGTGCCAGCAGTTTAGTACAGGGGACCTACAATGAGCAGTTCTTC
CDR3: CASSLVQGTYNEQFF

V: TRBV19
J: TRBJ1-3
D: -
size: once
DNA: TGTGCCAGTAGTACCACACGAATACAGGCAGGGTCGGGAAACACCATATATTTT
CDR3: CASSTTRIQAGSGNTIYF

V: TRBV30
J: TRBJ2-1
D: -
size: -
DNA: TGTGCCTGTCTACCCTCCTACAATGAGCAGTTCTTC
CDR3: CACLPSYNEQFF

V: TRBV19
J: TRBJ1-1
D: -
size: -
DNA: TGTGCCAGTAGGACCGGAGGGACCCTTGACACTGAAGCTTTCTTT
CDR3: CASRTGGTLDTEAFF

V: TRBV19
J: TRBJ2-3
D: -
size: once
DNA: TGTGCCAGTAGTGAAGTTGCAGATACGCAGTATTTT
CDR3: CASSEVADTQYF

V: TRBV27
J: TRBJ2-2
D: TRBD2
size: -
DNA: TGTGCCAGCAGTTTTGGTGGGAGGGGCACCGGGGAGCTGTTTTTT
CDR3: CASSFGGRGTGELFF

V: TRBV18
J: TRBJ2-3
D: TRBD1
size: -
DNA: TGTGCCAGCTCGTACGGACAGGGGAGCACAGATACGCAGTATTTT
CDR3: CASSYGQGSTDTQYF

V: TRBV6-9
J: TRBJ2-4
D: -
size: -
DNA: TGTGCCAGCAGTTCCGGCGGGCCACCCCAAAACATTCAGTACTTC
CDR3: CASSSGGPPQNIQYF

V: TRBV14
J: TRBJ1-2
D: TRBD1
size: -
DNA: TGTGCCAGCAGTTCGCGGACAGGGTCTAACTATGGCTACACCTTC
CDR3: CASSSRTGSNYGYTF

V: TRBV4-2
J: TRBJ2-7
D: -
size: few
DNA: TGTGCCAGCAGCCAAACCGGACTCTCCTACGAGCAGTACTTC
CDR3: CASSQTGLSYEQYF

V: TRBV4-3
J: TRBJ1-1
D: TRBD1
size: once
DNA: TGCGCCAGCAGCCAAAGGGGACAGGGGATTGAAGCTTTCTTT
CDR3: CASSQRGQGIEAFF

V: TRBV7-3
J: TRBJ1-1
D: -
size: -
DNA: TGTGCCAGCAGCTTAAGGGCCCTGAACCTTCAGACTGAAGCTTTCTTT
CDR3: CASSLRALNLQTEAFF

V: TRBV6-5
J: TRBJ1-2
D: TRBD1
size: once
DNA: TGTGCCAGCAGATCAGGGGGGCATGGCTACACCTTC
CDR3: CASRSGGHGYTF

V: TRBV7-2
J: TRBJ2-1
D: -
size: -
DNA: TGTGCCAACTCGAGAGGTTTGAGTGAGCAGTTCTTC
CDR3: CANSRGLSEQFF

V: TRBV28
J: TRBJ1-5
D: -
size: -
DNA: TGTGCCAGCTACTCCGTGGACGGTAGCAATCAGCCCCAGCATTTT
CDR3: CASYSVDGSNQPQHF

V: TRBV19
J: TRBJ1-1
D: -
size: once
DNA: TGTGCCAGTAGAATACAGGGCGGTGGCACTGAAGCTTTCTTT
CDR3: CASRIQGGGTEAFF

V: TRBV10-3
J: TRBJ1-6
D: -
size: -
DNA: TGTGCCATCAGTGAGTCAGTGGATTCACCCCTCCACTTT
CDR3: CAISESVDSPLHF

V: TRBV15
J: TRBJ1-2
D: -
size: -
DNA: TGTGCCACCAGCAGAGATAGGAGCGTTAACTATGGCTACACCTTC
CDR3: CATSRDRSVNYGYTF